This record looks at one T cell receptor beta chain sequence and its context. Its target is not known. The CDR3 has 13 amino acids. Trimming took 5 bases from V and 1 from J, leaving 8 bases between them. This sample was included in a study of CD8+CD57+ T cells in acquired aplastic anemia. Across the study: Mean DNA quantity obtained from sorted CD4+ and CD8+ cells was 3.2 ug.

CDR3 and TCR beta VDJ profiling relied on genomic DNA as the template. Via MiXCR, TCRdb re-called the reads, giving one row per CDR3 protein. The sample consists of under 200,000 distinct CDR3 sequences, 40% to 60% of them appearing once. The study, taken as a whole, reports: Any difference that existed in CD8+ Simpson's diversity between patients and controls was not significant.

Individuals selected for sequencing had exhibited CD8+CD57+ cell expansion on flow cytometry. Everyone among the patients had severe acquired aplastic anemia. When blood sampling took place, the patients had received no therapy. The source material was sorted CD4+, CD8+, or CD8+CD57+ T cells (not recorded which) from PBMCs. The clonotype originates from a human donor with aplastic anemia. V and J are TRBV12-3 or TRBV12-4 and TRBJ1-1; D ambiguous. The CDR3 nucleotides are TGTGCCAGCAGTCTGAACCAGAACACTGAAGCTTTCTTT. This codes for CASSLNQNTEAFF.